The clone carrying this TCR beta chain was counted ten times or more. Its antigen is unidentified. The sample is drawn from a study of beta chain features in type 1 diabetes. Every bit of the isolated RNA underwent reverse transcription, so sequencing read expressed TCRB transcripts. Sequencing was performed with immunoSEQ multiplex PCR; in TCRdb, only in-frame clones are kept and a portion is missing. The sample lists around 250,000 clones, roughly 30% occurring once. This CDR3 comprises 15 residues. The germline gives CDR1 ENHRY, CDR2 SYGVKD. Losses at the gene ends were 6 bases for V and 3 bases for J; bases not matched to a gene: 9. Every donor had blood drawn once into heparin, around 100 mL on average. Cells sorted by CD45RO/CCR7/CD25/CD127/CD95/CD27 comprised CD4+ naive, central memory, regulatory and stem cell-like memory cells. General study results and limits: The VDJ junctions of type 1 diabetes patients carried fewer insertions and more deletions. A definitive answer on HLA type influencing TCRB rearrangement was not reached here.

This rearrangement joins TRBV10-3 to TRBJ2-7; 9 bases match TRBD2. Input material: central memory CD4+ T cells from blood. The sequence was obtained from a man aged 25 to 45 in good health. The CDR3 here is CAIRGLAGTGYEQYF. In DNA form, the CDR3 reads TGTGCCATCAGGGGACTAGCCGGTACGGGCTACGAGCAGTACTTC.